These 29 T cell receptor beta chains originate from one sample sequenced in a study of blood T cell repertoires in COVID-19. Sequencing used immunoSEQ multiplex PCR; TCRdb keeps in-frame clones, though not all of them. The sample holds about 56,000 clones, roughly 80% seen once. Sequencing was done on a sample of peripheral blood. The receptors come from a woman of 80 years or more with acute or convalescent COVID-19.

This clone was detected a few times. The chain carries TRBV3-1 (or the pseudogene TRBV3-2) and TRBJ1-2; 8 nucleotides agree with TRBD1. The CDR3 length is 18 residues. Germline-derived CDR1 and CDR2 are LGHDT and YNNKEL (reference sequence). J was trimmed by 8 bases and V by 4 bases; bases with no gene match: 21. The CDR3 region has the DNA TGTGCCAGCAGCCCGAGAACGCAGATTCCAGGGGGCTTCGGAGGCTACACCTTC. It yields the protein CASSPRTQIPGGFGGYTF.

The genes are TRBV30 and TRBJ1-4, with 7 bases that match TRBD1. CDR1 and CDR2 from the germline V gene are GTSNPN and SVGIG (reference sequence). The V and J ends lost 1 base and 4 bases, in that order; junction bases with no gene match: 9. The CDR3 extends over 16 amino acids. As DNA, the CDR3 is TGTGCCTGGAGTGGGTACAGGGGCAACCTTAATGAAAAACTGTTTTTT. Its translation: CAWSGYRGNLNEKLFF.

The CDR3 reads CASSTRTGGEKLFF. CDR3 in DNA: TGTGCCAGCAGCACAAGGACAGGGGGTGAAAAACTGTTTTTT. The J gene is TRBJ1-4, the V gene TRBV7-2, with 10 bases matching TRBD1. Unmatched junction bases numbered 4, after V lost 5 bases and J lost 7 bases. From germline, CDR1 is SGHTA and CDR2 FQGNSA. The CDR3 length is 14 residues.

This clone is a singleton in its sample. The CDR3 reads CASTRGRAGQPQHF. The CDR3 coding sequence is TGTGCCAGCACGCGGGGCAGGGCTGGGCAGCCCCAGCATTTT. The genes are TRBV19 and TRBJ1-5, with a tentative D call TRBD1 (5 bases). Germline values: CDR1 LNHDA, CDR2 SQIVND (reference sequence). This CDR3 is built from 14 residues. V lost 9 bases to trimming and J lost 7 bases, with 19 bases between them.

J is TRBJ2-1 and V is TRBV7-2; no firm D call. CDR3 size: 12 residues. Per germline, CDR1 SGHTA and CDR2 FQGNSA. Trimming stripped 3 bases from V and 4 bases from J, with 4 bases between. The CDR3 region is CASSFRYNEQFF. CDR3 in DNA: TGTGCCAGCAGCTTCAGATACAATGAGCAGTTCTTC.

The chain uses TRBV13 and TRBJ2-7; 8 nucleotides line up with TRBD1. The ends lost 5 bases at V and 5 bases at J; junction bases unmatched: 11. Germline V gene data show CDR1 as PRHDT and CDR2 as FYEKMQ (reference sequence). The CDR3 is 15 amino acids. CDR3 region: CASSQRPDRAHEQYF. Written as DNA, the CDR3 is TGTGCCAGCAGCCAACGACCGGACAGGGCCCACGAGCAGTACTTC.

The chain uses TRBV9 and TRBJ1-6; D gene ambiguous. This CDR3 has 16 residues. V dropped 4 bases and J dropped 5 bases, with 16 bases sitting between them. Germline values: CDR1 SGDLS, CDR2 YYNGEE. The CDR3 DNA follows: TGTGCCAGCAGCTCCCCCTCGGGAGGAGATAATTCACCCCTCCACTTT. It specifies CASSSPSGGDNSPLHF.

J is TRBJ1-4 and V is TRBV7-9; 7 nucleotides match TRBD1. The CDR3 has 14 residues. Per the germline V gene, CDR1 is SEHNR and CDR2 is FQNEAQ (reference sequence). The junction had 6 bases not matched to a gene; V was cut back by 3 bases and J by 8 bases. CDR3 amino acids: CASSFRQGDEKLFF. The CDR3 nucleotides read TGTGCCAGCAGCTTTCGACAGGGAGACGAAAAACTGTTTTTT.

The rearrangement uses TRBV5-1 and TRBJ2-7; D possibly corresponds to TRBD1 (6 bases). This CDR3 spans 13 amino acids. CDR1 and CDR2 from the germline V gene are SGHRS and YFSETQ. V lost 4 bases, J lost 3 bases, and 11 bases lay in between. The CDR3 loop is CASSRTELYEQYF. The CDR3 nucleotides read TGCGCCAGCAGCCGGACAGAGCTCTACGAGCAGTACTTC.

The chain joins TRBV27 to TRBJ2-7, with D maybe TRBD2 (6 bases). The V end was cut by 5 bases, the J end by 3 bases, with 8 bases between. This CDR3 region has 12 residues. Germline V lookup: CDR1 MNHEY, CDR2 SMNVEV (reference sequence). The CDR3 loop is CASSPGSYEQYF. CDR3 bases: TGTGCCAGCAGTCCCGGGAGCTACGAGCAGTACTTC.

The V gene is TRBV7-9, the J gene TRBJ1-1, with D possibly TRBD1 on 6 matching bases. Germline-derived CDR1 and CDR2 are SEHNR and FQNEAQ (reference sequence). The CDR3 is made up of 13 amino acids. Trimming left V 6 bases short and J 2 bases short, with 10 bases between. In DNA, the CDR3 is TGTGCCAGCAGTTCGGGGACAAACACTGAAGCTTTCTTT. As protein: CASSSGTNTEAFF.

This clone came up once. The V call is TRBV2, the J call TRBJ1-3; D is possibly TRBD1 (6 bases). Germline CDR1 is SNHLY and CDR2 is FYNNEI. V was pared by 6 bases and J by 2 bases, with 11 bases between. The CDR3 runs to 14 residues. The CDR3 bases are TGTGCCAGCAGCGGGGACATCCCTGGAAACACCATATATTTT. Translation: CASSGDIPGNTIYF.

The chain uses TRBV5-1 and TRBJ1-2; D not resolved. Germline values: CDR1 SGHRS, CDR2 YFSETQ. The CDR3 contains 12 residues. V was trimmed by 3 bases and J by 6 bases, leaving 9 bases between them. The CDR3 DNA follows: TGCGCCAGCAGCTCCCGCGGGAATGGCTACACCTTC. Translation gives CASSSRGNGYTF.

This chain links TRBV5-1 with TRBJ1-2; D unclear. CDR3 size: 16 residues. The germline V gene has CDR1 SGHRS and CDR2 YFSETQ. Trimming stripped 0 bases from V and 1 base from J, with 13 bases between. CDR3 in amino acids: CASSLATESLNYGYTF. CDR3 DNA: TGCGCCAGCAGCTTGGCCACAGAGTCGCTTAACTATGGCTACACCTTC. The complete variable domain, with remaining parts taken from reference TRBV5-1 and TRBJ1-2, reads KAGVTQTPRYLIKTRGQQVTLSCSPISGHRSVSWYQQTPGQGLQFLFEYFSETQRNKGNFPGRFSGRQFSNSRSEMNVSTLELGDSALYLCASSLATESLNYGYTFGSGTRLTVV.

The chain carries TRBV6-5 and TRBJ1-2; tentative D call: TRBD1 (6 bases). The CDR3 runs 13 residues. Looked up from germline, CDR1 is MNHEY and CDR2 is SVGAGI. Trimming took off 6 bases at V and 2 bases at J, with 10 bases between the two ends. The CDR3 DNA reads as TGTGCCAGCAGGAAGGACAGCAACTATGGCTACACCTTC. Amino acid sequence: CASRKDSNYGYTF.

CDR3 bases: TGTGCCAGCAGTTATGAGGACTTCCGGAACTATGGCTACACCTTC. Residues: CASSYEDFRNYGYTF. The chain uses TRBV6-2 or TRBV6-3 and TRBJ1-2; D unclear. This CDR3 has 15 residues. Germline CDR1 and CDR2: MNHEY and SVGEGT. The germline V and J ends were trimmed by 3 bases and 2 bases, with 13 bases remaining between them.

This chain links TRBV7-9 with TRBJ1-4, with 8 bases matching TRBD1. The CDR3 has 15 amino acids. V lost 4 bases and J lost 2; bases outside the gene matches: 3. Per germline, CDR1 SEHNR and CDR2 FQNEAQ (reference sequence). The DNA of the CDR3 is TGTGCCAGCAGCTACGGACAGGGTACTAATGAAAAACTGTTTTTT. Translating gives CASSYGQGTNEKLFF.

The V and J genes are TRBV7-9 and TRBJ1-5; perhaps TRBD1 as D (6 bases). Trimming cost V 5 bases and J 1 base, with 12 bases left between them. The CDR3 is 15 amino acids. The germline V gene encodes CDR1 SEHNR and CDR2 FQNEAQ (reference sequence). The CDR3, as DNA: TGTGCCAGCAGCGTGGCAGGGGACAGCAATCAGCCCCAGCATTTT. Encoded protein: CASSVAGDSNQPQHF.

The V gene is TRBV18, the J gene TRBJ1-1; 9 bases agree with TRBD1. V was pared by 0 bases and J by 3 bases, with 2 bases of the junction left unmatched. Germline assignment: CDR1 KGHSH and CDR2 LQKENI. The CDR3 covers 15 residues. The CDR3 DNA follows: TGTGCCAGCTCACCACCGGGACAGGGCTACACTGAAGCTTTCTTT. Amino acid sequence: CASSPPGQGYTEAFF. The full variable domain, with the rest looked up from reference TRBV18 and TRBJ1-1, is NAGVMQNPRHLVRRRGQEARLRCSPMKGHSHVYWYRQLPEEGLKFMVYLQKENIIDESGMPKERFSAEFPKEGPSILRIQQVVRGDSAAYFCASSPPGQGYTEAFFGQGTRLTVV.

The V gene is TRBV6-5, the J gene TRBJ1-6, with 12 bases matching TRBD1. Trimming removed 4 bases from V and 10 bases from J; junction bases left unmatched: 8. CDR1 MNHEY and CDR2 SVGAGI come from the germline V gene. This CDR3 is built from 16 residues. CDR3 residues: CASSFSGTGGRSPLHF. CDR3 nucleotides: TGTGCCAGCAGTTTCTCCGGGACAGGGGGCAGGTCACCCCTCCACTTT.

The chain combines TRBV14 with TRBJ1-2, with D perhaps TRBD1 (6 bases). The CDR3 is 15 residues long. Between the trimmed V and J ends, which lost 10 bases and 5 bases, there was a span of 23 bases. The germline V gene has CDR1 SGHDN and CDR2 FVKESK. The CDR3 sequence: CATTPLGAGEYGYTF. CDR3 sequence (DNA): TGTGCCACCACGCCTCTGGGGGCGGGAGAATATGGCTACACCTTC.

This clone was observed a single time. The chain combines TRBV2 with TRBJ1-2, with D tentatively TRBD1 (5 bases). This CDR3 has 13 amino acids. Germline V gene lookup returns CDR1 SNHLY and CDR2 FYNNEI. Trimming took 11 bases from V and 3 from J, leaving 16 bases between them. The CDR3 sequence is CAGSLGGDYGYTF. The DNA for the CDR3 is TGTGCCGGGAGTTTGGGGGGGGACTATGGCTACACCTTC.

The chain has TRBV7-9 and TRBJ2-7; D ambiguous. CDR1 and CDR2 from the germline V gene are SEHNR and FQNEAQ (reference sequence). CDR3 length: 14 amino acids. V lost 3 bases to trimming and J lost 3 bases, with 12 bases between them. The CDR3, as DNA: TGTGCCAGCAGCTTGTATACAGAGAGCTACGAGCAGTACTTC. Its protein product is CASSLYTESYEQYF.

The CDR3 sequence is CASRVSSGAGEFF. For the CDR3, the DNA is TGTGCCAGCAGGGTTAGTAGCGGCGCGGGGGAGTTCTTC. V is TRBV2 and J is TRBJ2-1; 7 bases line up with TRBD2. V lost 6 bases to trimming and J lost 14 bases; unmatched junction nucleotides: 13. The CDR3 is 13 residues long. CDR1 and CDR2 from the germline V gene are SNHLY and FYNNEI.

The chain couples TRBV6-1 to TRBJ1-5; TRBD1 aligns across 9 bases. From germline, CDR1 is MNHNS and CDR2 SASEGT. J gave up 6 bases and V 0 bases, and 3 bases lay outside the gene matches. This CDR3 has 15 amino acids. The CDR3 loop is CASSEATGGSQPQHF. The CDR3 DNA sequence: TGTGCCAGCAGTGAAGCGACAGGGGGAAGTCAGCCCCAGCATTTT.

The V call is TRBV14, the J call TRBJ2-3, with D perhaps matching TRBD2 (6 bases). V lost 4 bases to trimming and J lost 0 bases, with 14 bases between them. The CDR3 totals 16 residues. Germline-derived CDR1 and CDR2 are SGHDN and FVKESK. The CDR3 DNA reads as TGTGCCAGCAGCCCCAACGGGAGCTGGAGCACAGATACGCAGTATTTT. Its protein product is CASSPNGSWSTDTQYF.

The J gene is TRBJ2-2, the V gene TRBV5-1, with 8 bases matching TRBD1. The ends lost 4 bases at V and 5 bases at J; junction bases unmatched: 19. The CDR3 runs to 19 residues. Germline CDR1 reads SGHRS; CDR2 reads YFSETQ. The CDR3 DNA reads TGCGCCAGCAGCCCGGATGGCCCTAGAACCGGGACAGGAACCGGGGAGCTGTTTTTT. Residues: CASSPDGPRTGTGTGELFF.

The V gene is TRBV5-6, the J gene TRBJ1-2, with D possibly being TRBD1 (6 bases). The CDR3 consists of 13 residues. Per germline, CDR1 SGHDT and CDR2 YYEEEE. V lost 6 bases and J lost 3, with 12 bases in between. The CDR3 DNA sequence: TGTGCCAGCACCCAACAGGGCTACTATGGCTACACCTTC. As protein: CASTQQGYYGYTF.

This clone was recorded only once. The V call is TRBV5-1, the J call TRBJ2-1; 8 positions agree with TRBD2. The CDR3 runs to 14 residues. Trimming cost V 6 bases and J 3 bases; bases outside gene matches: 5. Germline CDR1 is SGHRS and CDR2 is YFSETQ. CDR3 bases: TGCGCCAGCATGCTGAGCGGGGGCTACAATGAGCAGTTCTTC. It translates to CASMLSGGYNEQFF.